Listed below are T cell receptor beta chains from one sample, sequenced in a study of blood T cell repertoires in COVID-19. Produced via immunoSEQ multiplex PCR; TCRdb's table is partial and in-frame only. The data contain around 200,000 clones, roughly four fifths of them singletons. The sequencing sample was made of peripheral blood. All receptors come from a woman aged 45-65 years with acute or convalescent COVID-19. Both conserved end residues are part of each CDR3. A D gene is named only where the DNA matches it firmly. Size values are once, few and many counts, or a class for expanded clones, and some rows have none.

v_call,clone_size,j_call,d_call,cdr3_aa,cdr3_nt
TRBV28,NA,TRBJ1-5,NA,CASSTRGGGGQPQHF,TGTGCCAGCAGTACTCGAGGGGGGGGCGGTCAGCCCCAGCATTTT
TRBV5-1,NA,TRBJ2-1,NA,CASSRVPGTSNEQFF,TGCGCCAGCAGCCGAGTACCCGGGACAAGCAATGAGCAGTTCTTC
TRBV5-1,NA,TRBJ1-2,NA,CASSLGPSKGYGYTF,TGCGCCAGCAGCTTGGGTCCCTCTAAGGGGTATGGCTACACCTTC
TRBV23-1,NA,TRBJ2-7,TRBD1,CASSQSAWDPHLTGTDCEQYF,TGCGCCAGCAGTCAATCTGCATGGGACCCGCACCTAACCGGGACAGACTGCGAGCAGTACTTC
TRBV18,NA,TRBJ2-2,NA,CASSPHPLTGNTGELFF,TGTGCCAGCTCACCACACCCGCTGACAGGGAACACCGGGGAGCTGTTTTTT
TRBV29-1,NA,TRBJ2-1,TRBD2,CSAPGPGGEQFF,TGCAGCGCTCCGGGCCCGGGAGGTGAGCAGTTCTTC
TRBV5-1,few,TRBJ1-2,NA,CASSLESRQTGYGYTF,TGCGCCAGCAGCTTGGAGAGCAGACAGACTGGGTATGGCTACACCTTC
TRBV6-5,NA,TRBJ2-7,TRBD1,CASSHGQGPSYEQYF,TGTGCCAGCAGCCACGGACAGGGTCCCTCCTACGAGCAGTACTTC
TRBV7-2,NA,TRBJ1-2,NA,CASTPPGGNYGYTF,TGTGCCAGCACCCCGCCCGGGGGAAACTATGGCTACACCTTC
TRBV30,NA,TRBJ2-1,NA,CAWGRNEQFF,TGTGCCTGGGGGAGGAATGAGCAGTTCTTC
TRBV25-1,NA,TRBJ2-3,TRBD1,CASTRTGQGPDTQYF,TGTGCCAGCACCCGAACGGGACAGGGGCCAGATACGCAGTATTTT
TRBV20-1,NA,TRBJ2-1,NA,CSASGRFSYNEQFF,TGCAGTGCTAGTGGGAGGTTTAGTTACAATGAGCAGTTCTTC
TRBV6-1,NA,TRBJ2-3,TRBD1,CASSEAGDRMFYF,TGTGCCAGCAGTGAAGCGGGGGACAGGATGTTCTATTTT
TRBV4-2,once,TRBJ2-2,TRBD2,CASSQAPGTSGETGELFF,TGTGCCAGCAGCCAAGCCCCCGGGACTAGCGGGGAAACCGGGGAGCTGTTTTTT
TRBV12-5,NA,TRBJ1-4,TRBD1,CASGQGTAATNEKLFF,TGTGCTAGTGGTCAGGGGACAGCTGCAACTAATGAAAAACTGTTTTTT
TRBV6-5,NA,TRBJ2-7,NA,CASRRKGWNEQYF,TGTGCCAGCCGTCGGAAGGGGTGGAACGAGCAGTACTTC
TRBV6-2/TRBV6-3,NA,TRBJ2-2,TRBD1,CASSYMRTGINTGELFF,TGTGCCAGCAGTTATATGAGGACAGGGATTAACACCGGGGAGCTGTTTTTT
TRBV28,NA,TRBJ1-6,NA,CASSLWGGGNSPLHF,TGTGCCAGCAGTTTATGGGGCGGGGGTAATTCACCCCTCCACTTT
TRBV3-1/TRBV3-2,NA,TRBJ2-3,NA,CASSQDGTLNTDTQYF,TGTGCCAGCAGCCAAGATGGGACTCTCAACACAGATACGCAGTATTTT
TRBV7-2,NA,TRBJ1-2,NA,CASSLRGGRGYTF,TGTGCCAGCAGCCTTAGGGGTGGTCGGGGCTACACCTTC
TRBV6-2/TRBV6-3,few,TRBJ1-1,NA,CASSFSTGRGTEAFF,TGTGCCAGCAGTTTCTCGACAGGCAGGGGCACTGAAGCTTTCTTT
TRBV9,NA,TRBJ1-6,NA,CASSANQGYDNSPLHF,TGTGCCAGCAGCGCGAACCAGGGGTACGATAATTCACCCCTCCACTTT
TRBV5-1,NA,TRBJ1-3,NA,CASSSGSSGNTIYF,TGCGCCAGCAGCTCGGGATCCTCTGGAAACACCATATATTTT
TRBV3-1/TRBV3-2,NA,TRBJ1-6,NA,CASSPLLGSPLHF,TGTGCCAGCAGCCCTCTACTAGGGTCACCCCTCCACTTT
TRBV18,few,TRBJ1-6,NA,CASSLHRDSPLHF,TGTGCCAGCTCACTTCACCGCGATTCACCCCTCCACTTT
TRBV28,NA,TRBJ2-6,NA,CATLFGANVLTF,TGTGCCACCCTTTTTGGGGCCAACGTCCTGACTTTC
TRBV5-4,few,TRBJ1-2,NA,CASNEFAGGANYGYTF,TGTGCCAGCAACGAATTCGCGGGGGGCGCGAACTATGGCTACACCTTC
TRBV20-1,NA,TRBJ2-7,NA,CSANREYEQYF,TGCAGTGCTAACAGGGAATACGAGCAGTACTTC
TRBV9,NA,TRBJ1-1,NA,CASSVADIGNTEAFF,TGTGCCAGCAGCGTAGCGGACATTGGGAACACTGAAGCTTTCTTT
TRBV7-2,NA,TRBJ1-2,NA,CASSPGGRVLVNYGYTF,TGTGCCAGCAGCCCCGGCGGCAGGGTATTGGTTAACTATGGCTACACCTTC
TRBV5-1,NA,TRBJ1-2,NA,CASSSRDMNYGYTF,TGCGCCAGCAGCTCCAGGGACATGAACTATGGCTACACCTTC
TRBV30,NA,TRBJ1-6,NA,CAWSVTAGNSPLHF,TGTGCCTGGAGTGTAACGGCAGGGAATTCACCCCTCCACTTT
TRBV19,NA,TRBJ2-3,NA,CASSIPDPDIRTDTQYF,TGTGCCAGTAGTATACCCGATCCGGACATCCGCACAGATACGCAGTATTTT
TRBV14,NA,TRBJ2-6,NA,CASSPLGQGQSGANVLTF,TGTGCCAGCAGCCCGCTAGGGCAGGGGCAATCTGGGGCCAACGTCCTGACTTTC
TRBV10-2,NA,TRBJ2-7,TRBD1,CASSESRTGNYEQYF,TGCGCCAGCAGTGAGTCTAGGACAGGGAACTACGAGCAGTACTTC
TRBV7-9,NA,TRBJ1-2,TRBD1,CASSLGTGGDNLYGYTF,TGTGCCAGCAGCTTAGGAACAGGGGGGGATAACCTCTATGGCTACACCTTC
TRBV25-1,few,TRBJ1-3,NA,CASSEWGGAPNTGNTIYF,TGTGCCAGCAGTGAATGGGGGGGGGCACCGAATACTGGAAACACCATATATTTT
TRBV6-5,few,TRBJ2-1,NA,CASSPRTGYEQFF,TGTGCCAGCAGTCCCCGAACGGGTTATGAGCAGTTCTTC